Listed below are T cell receptor beta chains from one sample, sequenced in a study of control samples from healthy donors and cancer patients. The assay was immunoSEQ multiplex PCR, and TCRdb's table has in-frame clones only and misses some. The sample has around 92,000 clones; around 82% are singletons. Source material: blood. These receptors were obtained from a man aged 55 to 69 in good health. The CDR3 runs from the conserved cysteine through the conserved F or W. D genes are given only for firm matches. Size values are once, few and many counts, or a class for expanded clones, and some rows have none.

j_call d_call v_call clone_size cdr3_nt cdr3_aa
TRBJ2-2 TRBD2 TRBV6-4 - TGTGCCAGCCAACCAACTAGCGGGAGTTCCGGGGAGCTGTTTTTT CASQPTSGSSGELFF
TRBJ2-1 - TRBV29-1 few TGCAGCGTTGAACTAGCCAATGAGCAGTTCTTC CSVELANEQFF
TRBJ2-5 - TRBV14 - TGTGCCAGCAGCCCCCGTCCTACAGAGACCCAGTACTTC CASSPRPTETQYF
TRBJ2-2 TRBD2 TRBV15 once TGTGCCACCGAGCGGGGATACACCGGGGAGCTGTTTTTT CATERGYTGELFF
TRBJ2-7 - TRBV11-2 - TGTGCCAGCAGACGCCCCGGGGGGCGGACCTACGAGCAGTACTTC CASRRPGGRTYEQYF
TRBJ2-1 TRBD2 TRBV28 - TGTGCCAGCACTTCGCCGGGACTAAACTACAATGAGCAGTTCTTC CASTSPGLNYNEQFF
TRBJ2-7 TRBD1 TRBV2 - TGTGCCAGCATTGACCGGGACAGCATCCACGAGCAGTACTTC CASIDRDSIHEQYF
TRBJ1-2 - TRBV5-4 - TGTGCCAGCAGCCGGGGGCGGGCCAGCTATGGCTACACCTTC CASSRGRASYGYTF
TRBJ1-2 TRBD1 TRBV15 - TGTGCCACCAGCAGAGCCGGGACAGGGCCCTATGGCTACACCTTC CATSRAGTGPYGYTF
TRBJ1-3 - TRBV5-1 - TGCGCCAGCAGCTCGATCTCTGGAAACACCATATATTTT CASSSISGNTIYF
TRBJ2-7 - TRBV14 - TGTGCCAGCAGCCAAGGAGGGGGCTACGAGCAGTACTTC CASSQGGGYEQYF
TRBJ2-3 TRBD2 TRBV24-1 - TGTGCCACCAGTGACCCTGCCAGCGGGGGGGCGGCAGATACGCAGTATTTT CATSDPASGGAADTQYF
TRBJ2-1 - TRBV4-1 - TGCGCCAGCAGCCAAGTCCAGGCTCAACAGGATGAGCAGTTCTTC CASSQVQAQQDEQFF
TRBJ2-1 - TRBV27 - TGTGCCAGCAGCGATTTGTTGAGGGATGAGCAGTTCTTC CASSDLLRDEQFF
TRBJ2-3 TRBD1 TRBV9 once TGTGCCAGCAGAGGACAGGGACTGTCAGAAGGGACGCAGTATTTT CASRGQGLSEGTQYF